Listed below are T cell receptor beta chains from one sample, sequenced in a study of blood T cell repertoires in COVID-19. Assay used: immunoSEQ multiplex PCR; TCRdb lists only in-frame clones, some missing. The data contain 150,000 to 200,000 clones, roughly 84% of them singletons. The sequenced material came from PBMCs or T cells enriched from blood (not recorded which). These TCRs come from a woman aged 55 to 70 who had recovered from COVID-19. The CDR3 runs from the conserved cysteine through the conserved F or W. A D gene is named only where the DNA matches it firmly. Expanded clones get a size class; other rows say once, few or many, or leave the size out.

TRBD1	TRBV6-5	few	TRBJ1-6	CASMVGTGSSPLHF	TGTGCCAGCATGGTTGGGACAGGGAGTTCACCCCTCCACTTT
TRBD1	TRBV5-1	NA	TRBJ1-1	CASSLQGAVEAFF	TGCGCCAGCAGCTTGCAGGGGGCTGTTGAAGCTTTCTTT
NA	TRBV6-1	NA	TRBJ2-2	CASSERAAGELFF	TGTGCCAGCAGTGAACGAGCGGCCGGGGAGCTGTTTTTT
TRBD2	TRBV28	NA	TRBJ2-1	CASSLGGFDEQFF	TGTGCCAGCAGCCTCGGGGGGTTCGATGAGCAGTTCTTC
TRBD2	TRBV13	once	TRBJ2-7	CASSLDTGGYEQYF	TGTGCCAGCAGCTTAGATACGGGGGGCTACGAGCAGTACTTC
TRBD1	TRBV5-4	NA	TRBJ2-7	CASSFKSLWDRDDEQYF	TGTGCCAGCAGCTTCAAGTCTCTCTGGGACAGGGACGACGAGCAGTACTTC
NA	TRBV15	few	TRBJ1-6	CATSSASEYNSPLHF	TGTGCCACCAGCAGTGCAAGCGAGTATAATTCACCCCTCCACTTT
TRBD2	TRBV7-9	NA	TRBJ2-1	CASSLSGLAFGEQFF	TGTGCCAGCAGCTTATCGGGACTAGCGTTTGGTGAGCAGTTCTTC
NA	TRBV20-1	NA	TRBJ1-1	CSASYNRAFF	TGCAGTGCTAGTTATAACAGGGCTTTCTTT
NA	TRBV19	NA	TRBJ1-2	CASSPFGENYGYTF	TGTGCCAGTAGTCCTTTCGGGGAAAACTATGGCTACACCTTC
NA	TRBV5-1	NA	TRBJ1-5	CASREGGLNQPQHF	TGCGCCAGCAGGGAAGGAGGGCTCAATCAGCCCCAGCATTTT
NA	TRBV7-2	NA	TRBJ1-4	CASSLAILGANEKLFF	TGTGCCAGCAGCTTAGCAATCCTCGGGGCTAATGAAAAACTGTTTTTT
NA	TRBV5-4	NA	TRBJ2-4	CASSWRGENIQYF	TGTGCCAGCAGCTGGCGGGGAGAAAACATTCAGTACTTC
TRBD2	TRBV5-1	NA	TRBJ2-3	CASSDASGSGTDTQYF	TGCGCCAGCAGCGACGCTAGCGGGAGTGGTACAGATACGCAGTATTTT
TRBD2	TRBV20-1	few	TRBJ2-7	CSASVLAGGPGVHEQYF	TGCAGTGCTAGTGTCCTAGCGGGAGGGCCCGGTGTCCACGAGCAGTACTTC
TRBD2	TRBV5-4	NA	TRBJ2-3	CASSLRVAGSDTQYF	TGTGCCAGCAGCTTGAGGGTAGCGGGATCAGATACGCAGTATTTT
NA	TRBV21-1	few	TRBJ2-3	CASSKAKLAGVRTDTQYF	TGTGCCAGCAGCAAAGCGAAACTAGCGGGAGTCAGGACAGATACGCAGTATTTT
NA	TRBV6-2/TRBV6-3	NA	TRBJ2-1	CASSYGGSSYNEQFF	TGTGCCAGCAGTTACGGGGGGAGCTCCTACAATGAGCAGTTCTTC
TRBD1	TRBV18	few	TRBJ1-1	CASSPGTALEAFF	TGTGCCAGCTCACCAGGGACAGCCCTTGAAGCTTTCTTT
NA	TRBV11-2	NA	TRBJ2-7	CASSPLRGSRSYEQYF	TGTGCCAGCAGCCCCCTTAGGGGATCGAGGTCCTACGAGCAGTACTTC
TRBD2	TRBV28	once	TRBJ2-5	CASGVISGKKTQYF	TGTGCCAGCGGTGTTATTAGCGGGAAGAAGACCCAGTACTTC
NA	TRBV5-5	NA	TRBJ2-7	CASSLLSREQYF	TGTGCCAGCAGCCTCTTATCCAGAGAGCAGTACTTC
NA	TRBV18	NA	TRBJ1-5	CASSRGGAQQPQHF	TGTGCCAGCTCACGCGGGGGCGCGCAGCAGCCCCAGCATTTT
NA	TRBV5-5	once	TRBJ2-7	CASSLTGKPYEQYF	TGTGCCAGCAGCCTAACCGGGAAGCCCTACGAGCAGTACTTC
NA	TRBV5-1	NA	TRBJ1-1	CASSFDSSNTEAFF	TGCGCCAGCAGCTTCGACAGTTCGAACACTGAAGCTTTCTTT
NA	TRBV13	NA	TRBJ2-7	CASSHHQHYEQYF	TGTGCCAGCAGCCACCACCAACACTACGAGCAGTACTTC
TRBD2	TRBV10-1	few	TRBJ2-4	CASSPGLAGGGNIQYF	TGCGCCAGCAGTCCTGGACTAGCGGGAGGGGGGAACATTCAGTACTTC
NA	TRBV5-1	NA	TRBJ2-1	CASSFQLASYNEQFF	TGCGCCAGCAGCTTCCAACTAGCCTCCTACAATGAGCAGTTCTTC
TRBD1	TRBV4-1	NA	TRBJ1-2	CASSRQTGDNYGYTF	TGCGCCAGCAGCCGACAGACAGGGGATAACTATGGCTACACCTTC
NA	TRBV5-6	NA	TRBJ2-2	CASSFKGVTTGELFF	TGTGCCAGCAGCTTCAAGGGGGTGACCACCGGGGAGCTGTTTTTT
TRBD2	TRBV5-1	NA	TRBJ2-2	CASSPDPSGSRTGELFF	TGCGCCAGCAGCCCAGACCCTAGCGGGAGTAGGACCGGGGAGCTGTTTTTT
NA	TRBV29-1	NA	TRBJ1-1	CSVGHGLYTEAFF	TGCAGCGTTGGGCACGGACTGTACACTGAAGCTTTCTTT